This T cell receptor beta chain came from a study of blood T cells in healthy people across ages. Points from the study as a whole: The unknown donor CMV status may have confounded expanded clonotype changes. Naive CD4+ cells and diversity were both higher in long-lived donors than in aged donors.

This clonotype was counted between two and nine times. What it binds is not known. Germline CDR1 SGHKS, CDR2 YYEKEE (reference sequence). The CDR3 totals 15 residues. Deletions cut 5 bases from V and 2 bases from J, with 14 bases between. Peripheral blood was drawn, about 10 milliliters per donor. At least 6 million PBMCs were isolated per sample. Primed by a sample-barcoded 5' primer and a J-beta primer mix, a second PCR proceeded for 7 to 11 cycles. Via MiXCR, TCRdb re-called the 5' RACE reads, giving one row per CDR3 protein. The data hold roughly 800,000 distinct CDR3 sequences, with about 36% observed a single time.

The TCR originated in a man between 18 and 29 years old in good health. The gene calls are TRBV5-5 and TRBJ1-5, with D possibly being TRBD1 (5 bases). Sequencing was done on a sample of blood. This chain's CDR3 is CASRPTGYGNQPQHF. The CDR3 DNA follows: TGTGCCAGCAGGCCTACAGGTTACGGCAATCAGCCCCAGCATTTT.